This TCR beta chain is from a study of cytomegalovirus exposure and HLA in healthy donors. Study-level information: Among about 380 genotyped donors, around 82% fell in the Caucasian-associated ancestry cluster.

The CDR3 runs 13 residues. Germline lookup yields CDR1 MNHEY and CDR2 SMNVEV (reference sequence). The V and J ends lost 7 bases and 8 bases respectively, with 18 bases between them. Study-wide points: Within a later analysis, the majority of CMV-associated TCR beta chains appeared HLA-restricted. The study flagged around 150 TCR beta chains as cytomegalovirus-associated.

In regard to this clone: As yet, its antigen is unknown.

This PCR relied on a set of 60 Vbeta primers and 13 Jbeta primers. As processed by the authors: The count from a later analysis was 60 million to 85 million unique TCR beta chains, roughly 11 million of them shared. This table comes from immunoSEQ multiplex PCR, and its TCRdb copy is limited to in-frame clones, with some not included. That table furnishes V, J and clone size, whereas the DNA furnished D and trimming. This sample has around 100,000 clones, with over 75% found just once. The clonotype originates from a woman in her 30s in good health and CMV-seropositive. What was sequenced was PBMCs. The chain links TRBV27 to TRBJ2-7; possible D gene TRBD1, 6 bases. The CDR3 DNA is TGTGCCAGCACCTCCTCCAACAGGGAAAAGCAGTACTTC. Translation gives CASTSSNREKQYF.